Below, one TCR beta chain is given with its context. Its antigen is unknown. This entry is derived from a study of T cell repertoires in cytomegalovirus infection. In germline, CDR1 is SGHDN, CDR2 FVKESK. The length of the CDR3 is 14 residues. V shed 0 bases and J shed 8 bases, with 11 bases lying between them. TCRdb analysed the reads with MiXCR anew, one entry per CDR3 protein. The table records about 770,000 distinct CDR3 sequences, 25% to 30% of them present only once. The material sequenced was cultured CD8+ T cells from PBMCs, taken from culture after CMV antigen stimulation. The receptor was derived from a human donor in good health (CMV status not recorded). Some clones in this sample may be carry-over from other donors' samples. The V gene is TRBV14, the J gene TRBJ2-1, with D hard to call. CDR3 sequence reads: CASSQDFVFDEQFF. The CDR3 DNA follows: TGTGCCAGCAGCCAAGATTTCGTGTTCGATGAGCAGTTCTTC. The variable domain in full, with the rest retrieved from reference TRBV14 and TRBJ2-1, is EAGVTQFPSHSVIEKGQTVTLRCDPISGHDNLYWYRRVMGKEIKFLLHFVKESKQDESGMPNNRFLAERTGGTYSTLKVQPAELEDSGVYFCASSQDFVFDEQFFGPGTRLTVL.